Reported below is one T cell receptor beta chain. These data originate in a study of naive and memory T cell subsets. For blood and skin samples, reverse transcription used TCR alpha and beta constant primers. The SP2 primer and nested alpha and beta constant region primers amplified ligated cDNA in four rounds. One entry per CDR3 protein, called by TCRdb with MiXCR from the UMI-ligation and nested PCR reads. The sample shows 15,000 to 20,000 distinct CDR3 sequences, 9.5% of them seen only once. The ends lost 3 bases at V and 8 bases at J; junction bases unmatched: 13. The CDR3 is made up of 18 amino acids. In germline, CDR1 is LNHNV, CDR2 YYDKDF (reference sequence). Treatment defined: skin biopsy from PPD injection site in Mantoux-positive individual. Cells were not sorted; total RNA input targeted roughly 1 to 1,100 ng. Skin biopsies came from PPD injection sites in Mantoux-positive individuals.

Sample: skin, taken from a tuberculin skin test site. V and J are TRBV15 and TRBJ2-1; 13 bases fit TRBD2. The TCR comes from an adult in good health. The CDR3: CATSSRTSGSSPGDEQFF. The DNA of the CDR3 is TGTGCCACCAGCAGCCGGACTAGCGGGAGCTCCCCGGGTGATGAGCAGTTCTTC.